These T cell receptor beta chains were read from a single sample in a study of cytomegalovirus exposure and HLA in healthy donors. Profiled with immunoSEQ multiplex PCR; TCRdb holds only in-frame clones, not every one. Among around 99,000 clones, around 82% were seen once, and the ten largest hold about 3.5%. Sequencing used PBMCs. These receptors all come from a man between 40 and 49 years old in good health and CMV-seronegative. Each CDR3 is given with its conserved first and last residue. Fields, in order: clone size, V gene, D gene, J gene, CDR3 DNA, CDR3 protein. D genes are given only for firm matches. Where a row states a size, it is once, few, many or the class of an expanded clone; other rows omit it.

NA	TRBV19	NA	TRBJ2-1	TGTGCCAGTAGCGGGGGGCTCTACAATGAGCAGTTCTTC	CASSGGLYNEQFF
NA	TRBV7-9	TRBD2	TRBJ2-1	TGTGCCAGCAGCTTAAGATCCGCGAGCGGGAGATTGGATGAGCAGTTCTTC	CASSLRSASGRLDEQFF
few	TRBV15	TRBD1	TRBJ1-5	TGTGCCACCAGCAGAGCCGGGACAGGGAACAATCAGCCCCAGCATTTT	CATSRAGTGNNQPQHF
once	TRBV28	NA	TRBJ2-1	TGTGCCAGCAGTGGGGGCCGGGGCACTAACTACAATGAGCAGTTCTTC	CASSGGRGTNYNEQFF
NA	TRBV5-6	TRBD1	TRBJ2-7	TGTGCCAGCAGCTTGCCCGGACAGGGGGAATCCTACGAGCAGTACTTC	CASSLPGQGESYEQYF
few	TRBV5-4	TRBD1	TRBJ1-3	TGTGCCAGCAGCAGGGGACAGGCGAAAGAAGGAAACACCATATATTTT	CASSRGQAKEGNTIYF
few	TRBV4-2	TRBD2	TRBJ2-1	TGTGCCAGCAGCCAAGTTAGCGGGACGTACAATGAGCAGTTCTTC	CASSQVSGTYNEQFF
few	TRBV27	NA	TRBJ1-1	TGTGCCAGCAGTCCCGTTAATACAGCCCGGGGGGCTTTCTTT	CASSPVNTARGAFF
NA	TRBV5-8	NA	TRBJ2-1	TGTGCCAGCAGCTTGAAGGGGCTGGGGAATGAGCAGTTCTTC	CASSLKGLGNEQFF
NA	TRBV28	TRBD1	TRBJ2-2	TGTGCCAGCAGTTTGGGGGACAGGGTGGCCGGGGAGCTGTTTTTT	CASSLGDRVAGELFF
few	TRBV6-1	NA	TRBJ1-3	TGTGCCAGCTTGTCGACCGCAGGGTCTGGAAACACCATATATTTT	CASLSTAGSGNTIYF
NA	TRBV4-2	TRBD2	TRBJ2-1	TGTGCCAGCAGACAAGAGACTAGCGGGAACTACAATGAGCAGTTCTTC	CASRQETSGNYNEQFF
NA	TRBV4-1	NA	TRBJ1-1	TGCGCCAGCAGCCAAGTCGGCGGTTTGAACACTGAAGCTTTCTTT	CASSQVGGLNTEAFF
NA	TRBV10-1	TRBD1	TRBJ1-2	TGCGCCAGCCTTCAAACCCCCGGGACAGGGGACGGCTACACCTTC	CASLQTPGTGDGYTF
NA	TRBV27	TRBD1	TRBJ2-7	TGTGCCAGCAGCGTAAGGGACAGGGCGTCCGACGAGCAGTACTTC	CASSVRDRASDEQYF
few	TRBV30	NA	TRBJ1-2	TGTGCCTGGACCTATTATGACTCCTATGGGAGCTATGGCTACACCTTC	CAWTYYDSYGSYGYTF
once	TRBV28	TRBD1	TRBJ1-1	TGTGCCAGCAGCCTGCCGGGACAGGGGTTTATTGGGAACACTGAAGCTTTCTTT	CASSLPGQGFIGNTEAFF
NA	TRBV6-4	TRBD2	TRBJ2-1	TGTGCCAGCAGTGCTACTAGCGGGAGTTACAATGAGCAGTTCTTC	CASSATSGSYNEQFF
NA	TRBV2	TRBD2	TRBJ2-2	TGTGCCAGCAGACCCCTTGCGGGAGTGGCCGGGGAGCTGTTTTTT	CASRPLAGVAGELFF